Shown below are 27 T cell receptor beta chains from a single sample sequenced in a study of blood T cell repertoires in COVID-19. Repertoires were generated with immunoSEQ multiplex PCR, while TCRdb's copy carries only in-frame clones and drops some. The data hold almost 250,000 clones, with about 87% observed a single time. The sequenced material came from PBMCs or T cells enriched from blood (not recorded which). These receptor sequences come from a woman aged 45-60 years who had recovered from COVID-19.

The V gene is TRBV28, the J gene TRBJ1-4; D may be TRBD1 (6 bases). From germline, CDR1 is MDHEN and CDR2 SYDVKM. This CDR3 has 17 residues. The germline V and J ends were trimmed by 5 bases and 1 base, with 17 bases remaining between them. The CDR3 spells CASSPHTFRGTNEKLFF. The CDR3 nucleotides read TGTGCCAGCAGTCCTCATACCTTCAGGGGAACTAATGAAAAACTGTTTTTT.

The chain carries TRBV3-1 (or the pseudogene TRBV3-2) and TRBJ2-2; 9 positions match TRBD2. CDR3 length equals 15 residues. Germline CDR1 is LGHDT and CDR2 is YNNKEL (reference sequence). V trimming: 4 bases; J trimming: 5 bases; junction bases outside the gene matches: 5. For the CDR3, the DNA is TGTGCCAGCAGCCCCCCCAGCGGGAGGACCGGGGAGCTGTTTTTT. This encodes CASSPPSGRTGELFF.

This sequence joins TRBV30 and TRBJ2-3; a weak D match, TRBD1 (5 bases). With 8 bases removed from V and 0 bases from J, the gap between germline ends came to 12 bases. The CDR3 totals 13 residues. Germline CDR1 GTSNPN, CDR2 SVGIG (reference sequence). The CDR3 DNA sequence: TGTGCCGGGGCTCCGACTAGCACAGATACGCAGTATTTT. Residues: CAGAPTSTDTQYF.

The CDR3 DNA is TGTGCCAGCAGTTTGGGCACCTCCTACACCTTC. It codes for CASSLGTSYTF. V and J are TRBV28 and TRBJ1-2; unclear D gene. Germline V gene sequence: CDR1 MDHEN, CDR2 SYDVKM. V was shortened by 3 bases and J by 10 bases, with 9 bases between the two germline ends. The CDR3 runs to 11 residues.

The chain uses TRBV7-3 and TRBJ2-7, with 8 bases aligning to TRBD1. J gave up 7 bases and V 0 bases, and 11 bases lay outside the gene matches. CDR1 and CDR2 (germline): SGHTA, FQGTGA. The CDR3 contains 16 residues. This CDR3 reads CASSLTRAGGAYEQYF. Written as DNA, the CDR3 is TGTGCCAGCAGCTTAACGAGGGCAGGGGGCGCTTATGAGCAGTACTTC. The variable domain in full, with the rest retrieved from reference TRBV7-3 and TRBJ2-7, is GAGVSQTPSNKVTEKGKYVELRCDPISGHTALYWYRQSLGQGPEFLIYFQGTGAADDSGLPNDRFFAVRPEGSVSTLKIQRTERGDSAVYLCASSLTRAGGAYEQYFGPGTRLTVT.

V usage is TRBV2 and J usage is TRBJ2-1; weak D call: TRBD1 (5 bases). V lost 3 bases to trimming and J lost 7 bases, with 13 bases between them. The CDR3 is 14 amino acids. The germline CDR1 and CDR2 sequences are SNHLY and FYNNEI. CDR3 in amino acids: CASSEILDSNEQFF. CDR3 DNA sequence: TGTGCCAGCAGTGAGATCCTTGACAGTAATGAGCAGTTCTTC.

The rearrangement links TRBV28 to TRBJ1-2; D might be TRBD1 (6 bases). The CDR3 is 14 amino acids. Germline CDR1 and CDR2: MDHEN and SYDVKM. Trimming removed 5 bases at V and 3 bases at J, with 13 bases between. The CDR3 spells CASSPPGQDYGYTF. DNA for the CDR3: TGTGCCAGCAGTCCCCCGGGACAAGACTATGGCTACACCTTC.

The chain uses TRBV18 and TRBJ2-7; tentative D call: TRBD1 (6 bases). Germline loops: CDR1 KGHSH, CDR2 LQKENI. Between the trimmed V and J ends, which lost 3 bases and 6 bases, there was a span of 18 bases. The CDR3 is made up of 15 amino acids. Here the CDR3 reads CASSPLGHDGLEQYF. DNA of the CDR3: TGTGCCAGCTCACCTCTGGGACATGATGGCCTCGAGCAGTACTTC.

The rearrangement links TRBV5-1 to TRBJ1-5, with D unresolved. The CDR3 contains 15 residues. Germline V gene lookup returns CDR1 SGHRS and CDR2 YFSETQ. V was pared by 2 bases and J by 6 bases, with 15 bases between. In DNA, the CDR3 is TGCGCCAGCAGCTTAGATTCAGGCTCCGGTCAGCCCCAGCATTTT. Translating it yields CASSLDSGSGQPQHF.

This clone appeared a single time. The chain joins TRBV18 to TRBJ2-3; D remains unclear. Germline loops: CDR1 KGHSH, CDR2 LQKENI. V gave up 1 base and J gave up 2 bases, with 10 bases separating them. This CDR3 is built from 15 residues. The chain's CDR3 is CASSPRSADTDTQYF. The CDR3 DNA reads as TGTGCCAGCTCACCACGTAGTGCCGACACAGATACGCAGTATTTT.

This clone was observed a single time. The genes are TRBV3-1 (or the pseudogene TRBV3-2) and TRBJ2-1; 7 positions agree with TRBD2. Germline assignment: CDR1 LGHDT and CDR2 YNNKEL (reference sequence). CDR3 length: 16 residues. Trimming cost V 0 bases and J 6 bases; bases outside gene matches: 8. The CDR3 sequence is CASSQELRGGSNEQFF. The CDR3, as DNA: TGTGCCAGCAGCCAAGAATTAAGGGGCGGGAGCAATGAGCAGTTCTTC.

The genes are TRBV28 and TRBJ2-1; the match to TRBD2 covers 8 bases. CDR1 and CDR2 from the germline V gene are MDHEN and SYDVKM. V was clipped by 7 bases and J by 7 bases; unmatched bases: 18. CDR3 length: 17 amino acids. DNA of the CDR3: TGTGCCAGCACCCCCCCCCGGACTAGCCCGCGGGGGAATGAGCAGTTCTTC. This translates into CASTPPRTSPRGNEQFF.

This sequence joins TRBV18 and TRBJ2-1; 10 bases align to TRBD2. The CDR3 runs 17 residues. V lost 2 bases to trimming and J lost 4 bases; unmatched junction nucleotides: 8. Germline lookup yields CDR1 KGHSH and CDR2 LQKENI. The CDR3, as DNA: TGTGCCAGCTCACCAACCCTACTAGCGGGAAAGTACAATGAGCAGTTCTTC. Its protein is CASSPTLLAGKYNEQFF. The full variable domain, completed using reference TRBV18 and TRBJ2-1, is NAGVMQNPRHLVRRRGQEARLRCSPMKGHSHVYWYRQLPEEGLKFMVYLQKENIIDESGMPKERFSAEFPKEGPSILRIQQVVRGDSAAYFCASSPTLLAGKYNEQFFGPGTRLTVL.

CDR3 sequence: CAKRRTGEGETQYF. In DNA, the CDR3 is TGTGCCAAACGACGGACAGGGGAAGGGGAGACCCAGTACTTC. The gene calls are TRBV2 and TRBJ2-5; 9 nucleotides match TRBD1. CDR1 SNHLY and CDR2 FYNNEI come from the germline V gene. This CDR3 spans 14 amino acids. J was trimmed by 5 bases and V by 10 bases; bases with no gene match: 11.

This clone was seen once. The chain couples TRBV29-1 to TRBJ2-3; 7 bases fit TRBD1. Trimming at V came to 7 bases and at J to 6 bases, leaving 13 bases not matched to a gene. The CDR3 covers 14 residues. The germline V gene encodes CDR1 SQVTM and CDR2 ANQGSEA. The CDR3 region has the DNA TGCAGCGGTGAGAAGGGGGCTAATAGCGATACGCAGTATTTT. It codes for CSGEKGANSDTQYF.

The V gene is TRBV7-3, the J gene TRBJ2-1; 7 bases align to TRBD1. This CDR3 has 15 residues. With V trimmed by 4 bases and J by 3 bases, 6 bases remained unmatched. Germline assignment: CDR1 SGHTA and CDR2 FQGTGA. CDR3 coding DNA: TGTGCCAGCAGCTCAAGCCGGGACAGCTACAATGAGCAGTTCTTC. Amino acids: CASSSSRDSYNEQFF. The entire variable domain, with the rest obtained from reference TRBV7-3 and TRBJ2-1, is as follows: GAGVSQTPSNKVTEKGKYVELRCDPISGHTALYWYRQSLGQGPEFLIYFQGTGAADDSGLPNDRFFAVRPEGSVSTLKIQRTERGDSAVYLCASSSSRDSYNEQFFGPGTRLTVL.

This sequence joins TRBV7-8 and TRBJ1-5; possibly TRBD1 for D (5 bases). The V and J ends lost 5 bases and 5 bases respectively, with 13 bases between them. This CDR3 region has 14 residues. Germline V CDR1 and CDR2: SGHVS, FQNEAQ. The CDR3 bases are TGTGCCAGCAGCCTTCGACAGAGTGATCAGCCCCAGCATTTT. This codes for CASSLRQSDQPQHF.

This clone was picked up one time. The chain couples TRBV5-5 to TRBJ1-3, with a weak D call TRBD1 (5 bases). Trimming stripped 4 bases from V and 1 base from J, with 15 bases between. This CDR3 contains 16 residues. Germline-derived CDR1 and CDR2 are SGHKS and YYEKEE (reference sequence). The chain's CDR3 is CASSPRSQGSGNTIYF. DNA of the CDR3: TGTGCCAGCAGCCCTAGGTCCCAGGGTTCTGGAAACACCATATATTTT. The variable domain in full, completed from reference TRBV5-5 and TRBJ1-3, reads DAGVTQSPTHLIKTRGQQVTLRCSPISGHKSVSWYQQVLGQGPQFIFQYYEKEERGRGNFPDRFSARQFPNYSSELNVNALLLGDSALYLCASSPRSQGSGNTIYFGEGSWLTVV.

This clone was counted only a few times. This chain joins TRBV6-5 and TRBJ2-7, with a possible D match to TRBD2 (6 bases). Trimming stripped 2 bases from V and 5 bases from J, with 16 bases between. This CDR3 contains 15 residues. The germline CDR1 and CDR2 sequences are MNHEY and SVGAGI. The CDR3 spells CASSYAVGGRDEQYF. In DNA form, the CDR3 reads TGTGCCAGCAGTTACGCTGTGGGAGGTCGGGACGAGCAGTACTTC.

CDR3 loop: CASSLRGQEETQYF. The CDR3 coding sequence is TGTGCCAGCAGCTTGAGGGGACAAGAAGAGACCCAGTACTTC. The chain joins TRBV5-5 to TRBJ2-5; maybe TRBD1 (6 bases). CDR1 and CDR2 (germline): SGHKS, YYEKEE (reference sequence). The CDR3 covers 14 residues. V was shortened by 1 base and J by 3 bases, with 10 bases between the two germline ends.

The chain links TRBV10-3 to TRBJ1-5; D uncertain. Looked up from germline, CDR1 is ENHRY and CDR2 is SYGVKD. The CDR3 covers 13 residues. Trimming cost V 4 bases and J 4 bases, with 8 bases left between them. This CDR3 is CAISVQANQPQHF. CDR3 DNA sequence: TGTGCCATCAGTGTTCAGGCGAATCAGCCCCAGCATTTT.

This clone was counted only a few times. The V call is TRBV11-1, the J call TRBJ2-2; the D is unclear. Per the germline V gene, CDR1 is SGHAT and CDR2 is FQDESV (reference sequence). This CDR3 spans 15 amino acids. Deletions cut 3 bases from V and 2 bases from J, with 10 bases between. The CDR3 reads CASSLALENTGELFF. The CDR3 DNA follows: TGTGCCAGCAGCTTGGCTCTAGAAAACACCGGGGAGCTGTTTTTT.

V and J are TRBV7-2 and TRBJ1-2, with 8 bases identical to TRBD1. Trimming removed 0 bases from V and 2 bases from J; junction bases left unmatched: 2. Germline loops: CDR1 SGHTA, CDR2 FQGNSA. The CDR3 sequence is 15 residues long. CDR3 protein: CASSLAAGGNYGYTF. CDR3 nucleotide sequence: TGTGCCAGCAGCTTAGCGGCAGGGGGCAACTATGGCTACACCTTC.

The chain recombines TRBV7-9 with TRBJ1-2; D is perhaps TRBD1 (5 bases). Between the trimmed V and J ends, which lost 8 bases and 6 bases, there was a span of 19 bases. The CDR3 consists of 14 residues. CDR1 and CDR2 from the germline V gene are SEHNR and FQNEAQ (reference sequence). The CDR3 sequence is CASGRGGSSHGYTF. DNA of the CDR3: TGTGCCAGCGGCCGGGGGGGGTCCTCCCATGGCTACACCTTC. The variable domain in full, with the rest retrieved from reference TRBV7-9 and TRBJ1-2, is DTGVSQNPRHKITKRGQNVTFRCDPISEHNRLYWYRQTLGQGPEFLTYFQNEAQLEKSRLLSDRFSAERPKGSFSTLEIQRTEQGDSAMYLCASGRGGSSHGYTFGSGTRLTVV.

The CDR3 region is CASSQDGTIPGNTIYF. DNA for the CDR3: TGTGCCAGCAGCCAAGATGGGACAATTCCTGGAAACACCATATATTTT. J is TRBJ1-3 and V is TRBV3-1 (or the pseudogene TRBV3-2); D is possibly TRBD1 (6 bases). Trimming took 0 bases from V and 2 from J, leaving 11 bases between them. The CDR3 contains 16 residues. Germline CDR1 is LGHDT and CDR2 is YNNKEL (reference sequence).

The V and J genes are TRBV27 and TRBJ1-6; no clear D gene. This CDR3 is built from 16 residues. Germline loops: CDR1 MNHEY, CDR2 SMNVEV (reference sequence). V was cut by 5 bases and J by 8 bases, with 19 bases left in between. CDR3 nucleotides: TGTGCCAGCAGTCGCAACACCCCGGCGACTGATTCACCCCTCCACTTT. It yields the protein CASSRNTPATDSPLHF.

The V and J genes are TRBV27 and TRBJ2-1, with TRBD2 identical over 7 bases. This CDR3 region has 14 residues. The germline CDR1 and CDR2 sequences are MNHEY and SMNVEV (reference sequence). J gave up 9 bases and V 2 bases, and 7 bases lay outside the gene matches. CDR3 amino acids: CASSLDGRFGEQFF. The DNA of the CDR3 is TGTGCCAGCAGTTTAGACGGGAGGTTTGGTGAGCAGTTCTTC.